This TCR beta chain derives from a study of T cell changes during pregnancy in multiple sclerosis. Libraries were prepared by immunoSEQ multiplex PCR; TCRdb keeps only in-frame clonotypes and omits some of them. This sample has tens of thousands of clones, with 92% found just once. This CDR3 has 16 residues. V dropped 4 bases and J dropped 8; count of bases not matched to a gene: 10. Germline V gene data show CDR1 as SGHDT and CDR2 as YYEEEE. The V call is TRBV5-6, the J call TRBJ1-3, with 12 positions matching TRBD1. The source is a female donor with multiple sclerosis, enrolled in a pregnancy study. Source: peripheral blood, taken after pregnancy. Here the CDR3 DNA reads TGTGCCAGCAGCAAACAAGGGACAGGGGGCGCGTACACCATATATTTT. Residues: CASSKQGTGGAYTIYF.